Below, one T cell receptor beta chain is given with its context. The antigen is not known. The assay was run at survey level. Clones were sequenced by immunoSEQ multiplex PCR, and TCRdb holds only the in-frame ones, with some missing. The repertoire holds tens of thousands of clones, 60% to 80% seen once, with about 0.6% in the top ten. Per germline, CDR1 SGHRS and CDR2 YFSETQ. CDR3 length: 15 residues. V gave up 4 bases and J gave up 5 bases; unmatched junction bases: 10. Control samples were healthy donors' buffy coats. The entry originates in a study of STAT5B mutations in CD4+ large granular lymphocyte leukemia. Overall study results and limits: TRBV06-family usage was enriched in top patient clones (8/27) versus controls (2/35). Patient CD4-sorted repertoires looked more clonal than healthy CD4+ repertoires, even without putative leukemic clones.

V is TRBV5-1 and J is TRBJ1-1, with 8 bases fitting TRBD1. The TCR originated in a human donor in good health. Sample: CD4+ T cells from blood buffy coats. CDR3 nucleotide sequence: TGCGCCAGCAGCCTGGGCAGGGGGCGGGGAACTGAAGCTTTCTTT. Protein: CASSLGRGRGTEAFF.